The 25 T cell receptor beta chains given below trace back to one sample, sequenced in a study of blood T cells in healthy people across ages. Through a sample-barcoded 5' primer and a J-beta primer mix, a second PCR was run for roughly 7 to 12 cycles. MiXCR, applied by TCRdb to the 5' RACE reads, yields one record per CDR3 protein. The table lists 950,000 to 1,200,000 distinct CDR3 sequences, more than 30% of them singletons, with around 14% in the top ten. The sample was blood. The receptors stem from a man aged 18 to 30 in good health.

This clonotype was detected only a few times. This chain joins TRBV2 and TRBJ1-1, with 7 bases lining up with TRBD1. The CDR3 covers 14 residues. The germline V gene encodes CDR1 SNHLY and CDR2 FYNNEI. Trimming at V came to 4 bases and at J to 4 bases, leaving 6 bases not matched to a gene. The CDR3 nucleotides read TGTGCCAGCAGTGCGACAGGGCGGGGCACTGAAGCTTTCTTT. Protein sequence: CASSATGRGTEAFF.

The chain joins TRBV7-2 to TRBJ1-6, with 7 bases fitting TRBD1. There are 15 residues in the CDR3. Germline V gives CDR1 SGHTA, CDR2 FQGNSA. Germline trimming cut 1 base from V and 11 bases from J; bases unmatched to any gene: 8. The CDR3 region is CASSLVAGTVAPLHF. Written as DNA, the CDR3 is TGTGCCAGCAGCTTAGTCGCAGGGACAGTTGCACCCCTCCACTTT.

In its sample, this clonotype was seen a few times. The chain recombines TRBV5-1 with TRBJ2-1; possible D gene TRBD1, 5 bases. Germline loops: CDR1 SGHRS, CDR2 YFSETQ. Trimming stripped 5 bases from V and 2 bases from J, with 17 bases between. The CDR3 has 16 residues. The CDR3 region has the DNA TGCGCCAGCAGTCGCCAGGGCGTACGGACCTACAATGAGCAGTTCTTC. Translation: CASSRQGVRTYNEQFF.

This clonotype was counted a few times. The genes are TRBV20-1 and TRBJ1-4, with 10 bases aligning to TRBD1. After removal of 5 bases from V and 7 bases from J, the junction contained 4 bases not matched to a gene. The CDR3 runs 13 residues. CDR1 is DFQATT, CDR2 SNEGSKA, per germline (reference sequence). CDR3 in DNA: TGCAGTGCTCGGACAGGGGGGGGTGAAAAACTGTTTTTT. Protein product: CSARTGGGEKLFF.

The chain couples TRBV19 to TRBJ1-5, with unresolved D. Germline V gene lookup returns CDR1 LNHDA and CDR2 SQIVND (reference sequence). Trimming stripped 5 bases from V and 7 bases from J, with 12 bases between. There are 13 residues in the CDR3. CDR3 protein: CASSSPSVQPQHF. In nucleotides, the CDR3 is TGTGCCAGTAGTTCCCCGTCGGTCCAGCCCCAGCATTTT. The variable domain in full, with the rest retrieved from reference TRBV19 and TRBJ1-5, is DGGITQSPKYLFRKEGQNVTLSCEQNLNHDAMYWYRQDPGQGLRLIYYSQIVNDFQKGDIAEGYSVSREKKESFPLTVTSAQKNPTAFYLCASSSPSVQPQHFGDGTRLSIL.

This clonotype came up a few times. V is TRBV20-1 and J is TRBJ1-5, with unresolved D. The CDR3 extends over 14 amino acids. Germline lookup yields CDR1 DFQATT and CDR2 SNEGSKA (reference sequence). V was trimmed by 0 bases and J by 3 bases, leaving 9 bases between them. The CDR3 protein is CSARDFAYNQPQHF. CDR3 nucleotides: TGCAGTGCTAGAGATTTTGCTTACAATCAGCCCCAGCATTTT.

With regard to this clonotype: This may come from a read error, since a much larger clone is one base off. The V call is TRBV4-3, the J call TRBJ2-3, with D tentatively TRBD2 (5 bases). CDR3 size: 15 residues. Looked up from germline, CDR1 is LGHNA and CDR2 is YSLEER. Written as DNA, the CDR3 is TGCGCCAGCAGCCAAGACCTAGCTGGAACAGATTCGCAGTATTTT. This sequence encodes CASSQDLAGTDSQYF.

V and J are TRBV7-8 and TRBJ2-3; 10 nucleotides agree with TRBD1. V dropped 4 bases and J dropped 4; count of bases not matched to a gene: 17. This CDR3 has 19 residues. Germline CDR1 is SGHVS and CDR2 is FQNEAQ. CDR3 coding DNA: TGTGCCAGCAGCTCCCCTCGGACAGGGGGATTCGAGGGCGCAGATACGCAGTATTTT. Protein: CASSSPRTGGFEGADTQYF.

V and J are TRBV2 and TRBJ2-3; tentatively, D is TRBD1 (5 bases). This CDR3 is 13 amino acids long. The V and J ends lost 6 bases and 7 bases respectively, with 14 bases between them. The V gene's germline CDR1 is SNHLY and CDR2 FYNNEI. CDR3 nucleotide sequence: TGTGCCAGCAGACAAAGATCAGGGAATACGCAGTATTTT. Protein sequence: CASRQRSGNTQYF.

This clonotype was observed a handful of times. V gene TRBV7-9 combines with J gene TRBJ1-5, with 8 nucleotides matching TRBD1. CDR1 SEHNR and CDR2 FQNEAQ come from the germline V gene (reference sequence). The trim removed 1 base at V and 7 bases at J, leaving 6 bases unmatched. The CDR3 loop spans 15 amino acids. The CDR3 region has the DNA TGTGCCAGCAGCTTAGACCAGGGGGCCCACCAGCCCCAGCATTTT. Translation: CASSLDQGAHQPQHF.

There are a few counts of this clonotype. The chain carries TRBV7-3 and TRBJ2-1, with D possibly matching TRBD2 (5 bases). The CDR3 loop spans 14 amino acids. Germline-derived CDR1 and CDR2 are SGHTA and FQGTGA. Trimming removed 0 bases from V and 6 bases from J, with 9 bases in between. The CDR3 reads CASSLTGMGNEQFF. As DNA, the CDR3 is TGTGCCAGCAGCTTAACCGGGATGGGCAATGAGCAGTTCTTC.

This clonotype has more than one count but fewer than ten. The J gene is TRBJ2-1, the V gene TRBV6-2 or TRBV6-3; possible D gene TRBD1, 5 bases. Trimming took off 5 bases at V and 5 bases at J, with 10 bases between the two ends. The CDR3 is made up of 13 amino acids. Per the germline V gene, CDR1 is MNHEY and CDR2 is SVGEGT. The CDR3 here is CASSPGRHNEQFF. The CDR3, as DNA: TGTGCCAGCAGTCCAGGGCGCCACAATGAGCAGTTCTTC.

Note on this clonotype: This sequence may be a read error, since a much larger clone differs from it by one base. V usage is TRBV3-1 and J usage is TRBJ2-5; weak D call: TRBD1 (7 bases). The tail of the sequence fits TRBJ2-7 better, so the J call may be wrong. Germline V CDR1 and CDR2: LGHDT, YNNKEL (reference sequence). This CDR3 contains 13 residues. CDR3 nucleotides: TGTGTCAGCCAGGGGGGCGATAACTACGAGCAGTACTTC. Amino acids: CVSQGGDNYEQYF.

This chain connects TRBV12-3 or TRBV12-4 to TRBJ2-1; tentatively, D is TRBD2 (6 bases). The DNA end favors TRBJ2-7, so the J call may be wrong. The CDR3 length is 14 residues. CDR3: CASSFGSTYNEQYF. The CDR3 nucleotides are TGTGCCAGCAGTTTCGGGAGCACCTACAATGAGCAGTACTTC.

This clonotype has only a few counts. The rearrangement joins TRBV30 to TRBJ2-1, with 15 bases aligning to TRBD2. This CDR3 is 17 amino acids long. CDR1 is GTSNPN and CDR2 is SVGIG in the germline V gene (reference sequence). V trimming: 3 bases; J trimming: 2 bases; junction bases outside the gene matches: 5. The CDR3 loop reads CAWSGLAGGPPYNEQFF. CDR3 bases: TGTGCCTGGAGCGGACTAGCGGGGGGGCCCCCCTACAATGAGCAGTTCTTC.

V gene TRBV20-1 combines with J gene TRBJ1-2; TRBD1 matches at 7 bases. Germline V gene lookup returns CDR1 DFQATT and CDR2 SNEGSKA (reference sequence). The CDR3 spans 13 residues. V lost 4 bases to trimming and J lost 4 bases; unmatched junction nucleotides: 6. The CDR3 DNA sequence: TGCAGTGCTACCCGGGACAGACCCTATGGCTACACCTTC. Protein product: CSATRDRPYGYTF.

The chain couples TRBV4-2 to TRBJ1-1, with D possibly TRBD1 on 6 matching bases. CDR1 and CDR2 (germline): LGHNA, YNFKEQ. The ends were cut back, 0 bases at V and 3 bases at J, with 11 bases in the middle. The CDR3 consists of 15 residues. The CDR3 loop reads CASSQDTGSDTEAFF. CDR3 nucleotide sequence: TGTGCCAGCAGCCAAGATACAGGGTCAGACACTGAAGCTTTCTTT.

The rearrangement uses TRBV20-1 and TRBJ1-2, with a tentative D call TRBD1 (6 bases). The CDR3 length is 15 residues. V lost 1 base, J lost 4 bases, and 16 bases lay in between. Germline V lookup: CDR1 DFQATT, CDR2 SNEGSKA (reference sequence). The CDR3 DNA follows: TGCAGTGCTAGAGGGGGGGAACAGGGATTCTATGGCTACACCTTC. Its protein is CSARGGEQGFYGYTF.

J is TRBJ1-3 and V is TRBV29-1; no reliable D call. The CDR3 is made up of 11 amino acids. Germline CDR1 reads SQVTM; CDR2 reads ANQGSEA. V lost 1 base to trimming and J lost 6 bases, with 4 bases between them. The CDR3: CSVEGVNTIYF. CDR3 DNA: TGCAGCGTTGAAGGAGTAAACACCATATATTTT.

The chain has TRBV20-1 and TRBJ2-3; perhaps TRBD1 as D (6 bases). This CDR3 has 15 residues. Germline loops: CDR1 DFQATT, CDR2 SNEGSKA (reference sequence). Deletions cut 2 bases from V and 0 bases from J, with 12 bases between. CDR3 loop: CSARRDTGSTDTQYF. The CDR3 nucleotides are TGCAGTGCTAGAAGGGACACTGGGAGCACAGATACGCAGTATTTT.

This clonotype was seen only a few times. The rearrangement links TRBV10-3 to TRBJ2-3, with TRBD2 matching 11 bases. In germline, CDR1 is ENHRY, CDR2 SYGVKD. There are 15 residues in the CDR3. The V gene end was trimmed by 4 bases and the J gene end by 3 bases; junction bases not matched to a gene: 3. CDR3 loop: CAISALAGGTDTQYF. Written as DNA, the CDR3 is TGTGCCATCAGTGCATTAGCGGGGGGGACAGATACGCAGTATTTT.

In DNA form, the CDR3 reads TGTGCCAGCAGCCGTGCAACTAATGAAAAACTGTTTTTT. Its protein product is CASSRATNEKLFF. This chain links TRBV2 with TRBJ1-4; D call uncertain. This CDR3 has 13 residues. Germline values: CDR1 SNHLY, CDR2 FYNNEI. V lost 6 bases and J lost 0, with 5 bases in between.

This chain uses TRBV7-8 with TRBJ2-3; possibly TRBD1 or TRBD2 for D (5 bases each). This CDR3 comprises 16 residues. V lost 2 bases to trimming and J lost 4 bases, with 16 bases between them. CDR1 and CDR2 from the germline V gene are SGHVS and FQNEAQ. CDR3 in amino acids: CASSLPFGGGADTQYF. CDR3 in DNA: TGTGCCAGCAGCTTACCATTTGGGGGTGGGGCAGATACGCAGTATTTT.

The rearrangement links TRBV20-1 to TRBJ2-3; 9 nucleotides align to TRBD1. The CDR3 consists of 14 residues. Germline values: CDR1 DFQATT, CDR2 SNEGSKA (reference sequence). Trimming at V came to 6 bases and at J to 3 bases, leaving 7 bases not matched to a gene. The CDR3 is CSAEIGTGTDTQYF. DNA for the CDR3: TGCAGTGCAGAGATAGGGACAGGGACAGATACGCAGTATTTT.

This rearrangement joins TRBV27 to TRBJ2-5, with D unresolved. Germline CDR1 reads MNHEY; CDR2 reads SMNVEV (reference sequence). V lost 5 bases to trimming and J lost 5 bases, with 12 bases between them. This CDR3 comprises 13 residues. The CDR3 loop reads CASSPTQGETQYF. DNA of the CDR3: TGTGCCAGCAGTCCAACGCAAGGGGAGACCCAGTACTTC.